The rows below give T cell receptor beta chains drawn from one sample of a study of T cell changes during pregnancy in multiple sclerosis. This table comes from immunoSEQ multiplex PCR, and its TCRdb copy is limited to in-frame clones, with some not included. The data contain roughly 88,000 clones, roughly 90% of them singletons. Sequenced material: peripheral blood, taken in the first trimester of pregnancy. These receptors all stem from a female donor with multiple sclerosis, enrolled in a pregnancy study. The CDR3 runs from the conserved cysteine through the conserved F or W. Each record gives: J gene, V gene, clone size, D gene, CDR3 DNA, CDR3 protein. D genes are given only for firm matches. Some rows have no size entry. The others give once, few or many, or a class for an expanded clone.

TRBJ2-5 TRBV7-9 NA TRBD2 TGTGCCAGCAGCCCCCCGACTAGCGGCCCTCAAGAGACCCAGTACTTC CASSPPTSGPQETQYF
TRBJ1-1 TRBV4-3 NA NA TGCGCCAGCAGCCAGATTCAGGGCACTGAAGCTTTCTTT CASSQIQGTEAFF
TRBJ2-1 TRBV29-1 NA TRBD2 TGCAGCGTCCCGACTAGCGGTCTCTACAATGAGCAGTTCTTC CSVPTSGLYNEQFF
TRBJ2-7 TRBV5-5 once TRBD2 TGTGCCAGCAGCTTGGAGCTAGCGGGAGAGAACTACGAGCAGTACTTC CASSLELAGENYEQYF
TRBJ2-5 TRBV27 NA NA TGTGCCAGCAGTTTATCGAGCCCGATCCAAGAGACCCAGTACTTC CASSLSSPIQETQYF
TRBJ1-1 TRBV5-4 NA NA TGTGCCAGCAGCCTACAGGGAGTCGGGGCCACTGAAGCTTTCTTT CASSLQGVGATEAFF
TRBJ1-1 TRBV5-4 NA NA TGTGCCAGCAGCTTGGACCCCGGGAGGGGACGGGGCACTGAAGCTTTCTTT CASSLDPGRGRGTEAFF
TRBJ2-7 TRBV6-5 NA TRBD2 TGTGCCAGCAGTTCAGGACTAGCGGGAGTTCAGCAGTACTTC CASSSGLAGVQQYF
TRBJ1-3 TRBV9 NA NA TGTGCCAGCAGCCCCCCCAGACAGGCCTCTGGAAACACCATATATTTT CASSPPRQASGNTIYF
TRBJ2-2 TRBV29-1 NA NA TGCAGCGTTGGGGAGGTGGGCGGGGAGCTGTTTTTT CSVGEVGGELFF
TRBJ1-2 TRBV5-1 NA NA TGCGCCAGCAGCTTGGTAAACCGGGACTATGGCTACACCTTC CASSLVNRDYGYTF
TRBJ2-5 TRBV19 NA NA TGTGCCAGTAGTATTAAGCGGCAAGAGACCCAGTACTTC CASSIKRQETQYF
TRBJ2-7 TRBV19 NA NA TGTGCCAGTAGTATAGGGACTAACAGCGAGCAGTACTTC CASSIGTNSEQYF
TRBJ2-2 TRBV9 NA NA TGTGCCAGCAGCCCCCGCGGAACCGGGGAGCTGTTTTTT CASSPRGTGELFF
TRBJ1-4 TRBV19 NA NA TGTGCCAGTAGTAGGAGGCCAGAGAATGAAAAACTGTTTTTT CASSRRPENEKLFF
TRBJ2-1 TRBV4-2 NA NA TGTGCCAGCAGCCAAGATAGGTTTGGGGCCTCCTACAATGAGCAGTTCTTC CASSQDRFGASYNEQFF
TRBJ2-1 TRBV18 NA TRBD2 TGTGCCAGCTCCCGAACCGGGACTAATAGGGAGGAGCAGTTCTTC CASSRTGTNREEQFF
TRBJ2-7 TRBV11-2 NA NA TGTGCCAGCAGCTTAGAAGGACTCTACACCTACGAGCAGTACTTC CASSLEGLYTYEQYF
TRBJ1-1 TRBV5-1 NA TRBD1 TGCGCCAGCAGCGCCCGACAGGGGGCGAACACTGAAGCTTTCTTT CASSARQGANTEAFF
TRBJ2-7 TRBV6-5 NA NA TGTGCCAGCAGTTCTCGGTTCTACGAGCAGTACTTC CASSSRFYEQYF
TRBJ2-7 TRBV7-9 few TRBD2 TGTGCCAGCAGCTTACTAGCGGGAGAAAGAGGCGAGCAGTACTTC CASSLLAGERGEQYF
TRBJ2-4 TRBV6-5 NA TRBD1 TGTGCCAGCAGGGAACAGGGGACGGACATTCAGTACTTC CASREQGTDIQYF
TRBJ1-2 TRBV19 NA NA TGTGCCCCTGGAGCTGGGGGCGAGATTATTGCTAACTATGGCTACACCTTC CAPGAGGEIIANYGYTF
TRBJ1-4 TRBV29-1 once NA TGCAGCGTTGAAGCCCATTCCGGTGAAAAACTGTTTTTT CSVEAHSGEKLFF
TRBJ1-5 TRBV19 NA NA TGTGCCAGTAGTATAGTGACGGGGTTGGGGAATCAGCCCCAGCATTTT CASSIVTGLGNQPQHF
TRBJ2-1 TRBV7-9 NA TRBD2 TGTGCCAGCAGCCAGAGCGGGGGAGAGTCCTACAATGAGCAGTTCTTC CASSQSGGESYNEQFF
TRBJ1-4 TRBV28 once NA TGTGCCAGCAGCTCGTATGAAAAACTGTTTTTT CASSSYEKLFF
TRBJ2-2 TRBV6-5 NA NA TGTGCCAGCAGTTACTCCAGGGGTTTGGACACCGGGGAGCTGTTTTTT CASSYSRGLDTGELFF
TRBJ2-7 TRBV5-1 once NA TGCGCCAGCAGTGTAGACTCCCGATACGAGCAGTACTTC CASSVDSRYEQYF
TRBJ2-5 TRBV5-4 NA NA TGTGCCAGCAGCTTGAGACTAGAGGTTGAGACCCAGTACTTC CASSLRLEVETQYF
TRBJ1-3 TRBV6-5 NA NA TGTGCCAGTTGTGGGGCCTCTGGAAACACCATATATTTT CASCGASGNTIYF
TRBJ2-2 TRBV10-2 NA NA TGCGCCAGCAGCGGGACCGGGGAGCTGTTTTTT CASSGTGELFF
TRBJ1-1 TRBV5-1 NA NA TGCGCCAGCAGTTTTGGAGACACTGAAGCTTTCTTT CASSFGDTEAFF
TRBJ2-3 TRBV18 NA NA TGTGCCAGCTTCCAGACCGGGAGAAGAGCAGATACGCAGTATTTT CASFQTGRRADTQYF
TRBJ1-2 TRBV5-1 once TRBD1 TGCGCCAGCAGCCCCACTGGACAGGGGTACGATGGCTACACCTTC CASSPTGQGYDGYTF
TRBJ1-2 TRBV5-1 NA TRBD1 TGCGCCAGCAGCTTGGACCCGGGACAGAACTATGGCTACACCTTC CASSLDPGQNYGYTF
TRBJ1-1 TRBV7-9 NA NA TGTGCCAGCAGCTACGGACCCGGGGGCACTGAAGCTTTCTTT CASSYGPGGTEAFF
TRBJ2-3 TRBV29-1 NA NA TGCAGCGTTGAAGATGGTAGCGGAGCCAGCCAGTATTTT CSVEDGSGASQYF
TRBJ1-2 TRBV7-2 NA TRBD1 TGTGCCAGCAGCTTAGCCCCACAGGGGGGGAACTATGGCTACACCTTC CASSLAPQGGNYGYTF
TRBJ1-3 TRBV6-5 NA NA TGTGCCAGCAGTCAGGGGACCTCTGGAAACACCATATATTTT CASSQGTSGNTIYF